Each of the 16 T cell receptor beta chains below was sequenced from the same sample in a study of cytomegalovirus exposure and HLA in healthy donors. PCR primers comprised 60 Vbeta and 13 Jbeta primers. Clones were read by immunoSEQ multiplex PCR, and TCRdb kept only the in-frame ones, dropping some. The sample holds about 190,000 clones, 65% to 90% seen once. Source material: PBMCs. These receptors originate from a man in his forties in good health and CMV-seropositive.

This clone was picked up many times. The chain's CDR3 is CASSDSGGWPQHF. The DNA of the CDR3 is TGTGCCAGCAGTGACTCTGGGGGCTGGCCCCAGCATTTT. The chain is built from TRBV6-1 and TRBJ1-5, with a weak D call TRBD1 (6 bases). Germline V lookup: CDR1 MNHNS, CDR2 SASEGT. The CDR3 is made up of 13 amino acids. With 3 bases removed from V and 9 bases from J, the gap between germline ends came to 12 bases.

The chain carries TRBV14 and TRBJ1-2; a weak D match, TRBD1 (6 bases). CDR3 length equals 15 residues. The V gene lost 8 bases and the J gene lost 4 bases, with 20 bases spanning the gap. The germline gives CDR1 SGHDN, CDR2 FVKESK. The DNA of the CDR3 is TGTGCCAGCTCCCCGGGCGGGGGCAAGGGCTATGGCTACACCTTC. It yields the protein CASSPGGGKGYGYTF.

The genes are TRBV29-1 and TRBJ2-3; a possible D gene is TRBD1 (5 bases). Germline V gives CDR1 SQVTM, CDR2 ANQGSEA. The V and J ends lost 7 bases and 2 bases respectively, with 10 bases between them. This CDR3 is built from 12 residues. CDR3 in amino acids: CSGGRATDTQYF. As DNA, the CDR3 is TGCAGCGGGGGCAGGGCCACAGATACGCAGTATTTT.

The V call is TRBV12-5, the J call TRBJ2-5, with D possibly matching TRBD1 (6 bases). The V end lost 5 bases, the J end lost 3 bases, and 16 bases lay between the germline ends. Germline assignment: CDR1 LGHNT and CDR2 FRNRAP. The length of the CDR3 is 15 residues. The CDR3 reads CASGDSRTVEETQYF. CDR3 coding DNA: TGTGCTAGTGGTGACTCACGGACAGTAGAAGAGACCCAGTACTTC.

V and J are TRBV13 and TRBJ2-7; 7 bases are shared with TRBD1. The germline V gene has CDR1 PRHDT and CDR2 FYEKMQ (reference sequence). The V and J ends lost 5 bases and 1 base, in that order; junction bases with no gene match: 5. The CDR3 is 14 amino acids. The CDR3 nucleotides read TGTGCCAGCAGCACCGGACAGGCGTCCTACGAGCAGTACTTC. Translated, it gives CASSTGQASYEQYF.

The chain recombines TRBV6-5 with TRBJ1-5; 9 bases line up with TRBD1. CDR1 MNHEY and CDR2 SVGAGI come from the germline V gene. The CDR3 has 15 residues. The V and J ends lost 5 bases and 1 base, in that order; junction bases with no gene match: 3. DNA of the CDR3: TGTGCCAGCAGTACGGACAGGGGAAGCAATCAGCCCCAGCATTTT. Residues: CASSTDRGSNQPQHF.

V and J are TRBV27 and TRBJ1-4; tentative D call: TRBD1 (6 bases). The CDR3 is made up of 15 amino acids. With 5 bases removed from V and 8 bases from J, the gap between germline ends came to 18 bases. From germline, CDR1 is MNHEY and CDR2 SMNVEV (reference sequence). The CDR3 sequence: CASSLVRGGGEKLFF. CDR3 nucleotides: TGTGCCAGCAGTCTCGTGAGGGGGGGAGGGGAAAAACTGTTTTTT.

The chain links TRBV6-6 to TRBJ2-5; D is possibly TRBD2 (5 bases). CDR1 MNHNY and CDR2 SVGAGI come from the germline V gene (reference sequence). The CDR3 is made up of 14 amino acids. Trimming shortened V by 5 bases and J by 4 bases, and 14 bases separated the two germline ends. Here the CDR3 DNA reads TGTGCCAGCAGTACTCCGGGGAAGGGAGAGACCCAGTACTTC. Protein product: CASSTPGKGETQYF.

The chain has TRBV7-6 and TRBJ1-5; D gene uncertain. Trimming left V 2 bases short and J 6 bases short, with 14 bases between. In germline, CDR1 is SGHVS, CDR2 FNYEAQ. CDR3 length: 15 residues. This CDR3 is CASSLRHSVGQPQHF. DNA of the CDR3: TGTGCCAGCAGCTTAAGACACTCGGTAGGTCAGCCCCAGCATTTT.

V is TRBV29-1 and J is TRBJ1-4, with D perhaps TRBD1 (6 bases). V lost 0 bases to trimming and J lost 14 bases, with 25 bases between them. The CDR3 consists of 16 residues. Germline V lookup: CDR1 SQVTM, CDR2 ANQGSEA. This chain's CDR3 is CSVEDILGDQGFGLFF. In DNA form, the CDR3 reads TGCAGCGTTGAAGATATATTGGGGGATCAGGGGTTCGGGCTGTTTTTT.

The genes are TRBV7-9 and TRBJ2-7, with 9 positions matching TRBD1. Unmatched junction bases numbered 6, after V lost 4 bases and J lost 2 bases. Germline CDR1 reads SEHNR; CDR2 reads FQNEAQ (reference sequence). CDR3 size: 15 residues. CDR3 in DNA: TGTGCCAGCAGCTCATCCGGGACAGGGACCTACGAGCAGTACTTC. Translating gives CASSSSGTGTYEQYF.

The rearrangement uses TRBV5-1 and TRBJ1-5; D unresolved. The germline gives CDR1 SGHRS, CDR2 YFSETQ. Trimming left V 0 bases short and J 4 bases short, with 5 bases between. The length of the CDR3 is 13 residues. CDR3 bases: TGCGCCAGCAGCTTGGACAGAAATCAGCCCCAGCATTTT. It translates to CASSLDRNQPQHF.

In nucleotides, the CDR3 is TGTGCCAGTCGAGACAGGGAGTTTTCACCCCTCCACTTT. Amino acid sequence: CASRDREFSPLHF. The chain joins TRBV19 to TRBJ1-6; 7 positions agree with TRBD1. V was clipped by 8 bases and J by 9 bases; unmatched bases: 7. Germline CDR1 LNHDA, CDR2 SQIVND (reference sequence). There are 13 residues in the CDR3.

Concerning this clone: Sequence at one end of the junction differs from germline and may be a read error. V and J are TRBV7-7 and TRBJ1-4; D may be TRBD1 (6 bases). The CDR3 consists of 13 residues. Per the germline V gene, CDR1 is SSHAT and CDR2 is FNYEAQ (reference sequence). CDR3 in DNA: TGTGCTAGCAGCTTAGAACAGGGTGAAAAACTGTTTTTT. The encoded protein is CASSLEQGEKLFF.

The chain uses TRBV7-2 and TRBJ2-7; TRBD2 aligns across 7 bases. CDR3 length equals 13 residues. Germline CDR1 SGHTA, CDR2 FQGNSA. Trimming removed 1 base from V and 6 bases from J; junction bases left unmatched: 3. In DNA, the CDR3 is TGTGCCAGCAGCTTAGTCGGGGGGACCGAGCAGTACTTC. Its translation is CASSLVGGTEQYF.

The chain combines TRBV7-3 with TRBJ1-1; 7 bases align to TRBD1. Germline lookup yields CDR1 SGHTA and CDR2 FQGTGA. The CDR3 runs 14 residues. V shed 5 bases and J 1 base; nucleotides not matched to a gene: 4. In DNA form, the CDR3 reads TGTGCCAGCAGCCCGGGACAGTCGAACACTGAAGCTTTCTTT. Amino acid sequence: CASSPGQSNTEAFF.